The rows below give T cell receptor beta chains drawn from one sample of a study of cytomegalovirus exposure and HLA in healthy donors. TCRdb's copy holds only in-frame clones and misses some; the assay was immunoSEQ multiplex PCR. The table has approximately 110,000 clones, about four fifths seen once. Sequencing input: PBMCs. These receptors originate from a woman aged 55-69 years in good health and CMV-seropositive. The conserved cysteine and the conserved F or W are not part of the CDR3 here. A D gene is named only where the DNA matches it firmly.

TRBJ2-3 | TRBV5-1 | TRBD2 | 14 | ASSPGLAQSTDTQY
TRBJ1-1 | TRBV6-6 | . | 13 | ASSQRTAPRTEAF
TRBJ2-1 | TRBV13 | TRBD2 | 13 | ASSQGTSRVSEQF
TRBJ2-3 | TRBV5-4 | . | 16 | ASSFEPSTDPQGDTQY
TRBJ1-3 | TRBV6-5 | TRBD1 | 12 | ASSRDRARNTIY
TRBJ1-2 | TRBV7-3 | . | 11 | ASSQEGYYGYT
TRBJ1-5 | TRBV6-6 | TRBD1 | 12 | ASSRQGPSQPQH
TRBJ2-3 | TRBV5-1 | TRBD2 | 16 | ASSPSTASGGHTDTQY
TRBJ1-4 | TRBV9 | . | 11 | ASSVTTNEKLF
TRBJ2-1 | TRBV7-3 | TRBD2 | 16 | ASSLYLADTPQGREQF
TRBJ2-7 | TRBV10-3 | . | 13 | AISESVYSSYEQY
TRBJ2-7 | TRBV4-2 | . | 14 | ASSQDRGTPHYEQY
TRBJ2-7 | TRBV21-1 | . | 16 | ASSPVRGSGGCHYEQY